What follows describes a single TCR beta chain. In the same sample, other DNA sequences code for this CDR3. The CDR3 is 19 amino acids. The J segment lost 1 base and the V segment lost 3 bases, leaving 17 bases of the junction unmatched. Germline assignment: CDR1 SGDLS and CDR2 YYNGEE. Assay used: immunoSEQ multiplex PCR; TCRdb lists only in-frame clones, some missing. This repertoire shows around 300,000 clones, about 85% found once; its top ten account for approximately 5.9%. Treatment here: some 20 received Ad26.COV2.S at low or high dose, single or two shots; about 5 received placebo; per-sample allocation not given. Samples analyzed were those drawn on day 63 after the first vaccine or placebo injection. The donor was a Boston adult aged 18-55 years. Wuhan-strain SARS-CoV-2 spike was expressed by the Ad26 vector that made up the vaccine. These data belong to a study of Ad26.COV2.S vaccination and SARS-CoV-2 variants.

The gene calls are TRBV9 and TRBJ2-7; 9 nucleotides match TRBD2. The receptor was derived from a person between 18 and 65 years old who received the Ad26.COV2.S COVID-19 vaccine or a placebo. Sequenced here: peripheral blood, sampled in a trial of Ad26.COV2.S vaccine versus placebo. As DNA, the CDR3 is TGTGCCAGCAGCGCCTTTGGGGGACTCGCGGGAGGGGGATCCTACGAGCAGTACTTC. As protein: CASSAFGGLAGGGSYEQYF.